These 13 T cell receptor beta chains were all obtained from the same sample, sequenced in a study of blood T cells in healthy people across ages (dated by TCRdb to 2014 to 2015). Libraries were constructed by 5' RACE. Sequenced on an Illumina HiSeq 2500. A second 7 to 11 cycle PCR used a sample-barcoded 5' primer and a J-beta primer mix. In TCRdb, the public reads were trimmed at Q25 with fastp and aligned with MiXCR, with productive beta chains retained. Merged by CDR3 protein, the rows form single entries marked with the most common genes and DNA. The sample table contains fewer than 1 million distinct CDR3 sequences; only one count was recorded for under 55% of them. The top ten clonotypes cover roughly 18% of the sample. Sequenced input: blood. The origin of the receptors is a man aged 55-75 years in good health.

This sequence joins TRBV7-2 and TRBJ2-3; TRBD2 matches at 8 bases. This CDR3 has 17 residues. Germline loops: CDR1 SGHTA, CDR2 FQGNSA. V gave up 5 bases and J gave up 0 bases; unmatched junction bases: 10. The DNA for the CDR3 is TGTGCCAGCAGCAGACCGACCGGGACTAGAAGCACAGATACGCAGTATTTT. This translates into CASSRPTGTRSTDTQYF.

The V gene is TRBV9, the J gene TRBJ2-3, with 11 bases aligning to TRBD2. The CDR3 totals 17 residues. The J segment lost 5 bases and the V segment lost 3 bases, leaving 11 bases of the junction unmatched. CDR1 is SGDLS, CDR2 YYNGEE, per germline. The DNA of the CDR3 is TGTGCCAGCAGCGCCTTTGCTAGCGGGGGGCACAAAGATACGCAGTATTTT. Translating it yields CASSAFASGGHKDTQYF.

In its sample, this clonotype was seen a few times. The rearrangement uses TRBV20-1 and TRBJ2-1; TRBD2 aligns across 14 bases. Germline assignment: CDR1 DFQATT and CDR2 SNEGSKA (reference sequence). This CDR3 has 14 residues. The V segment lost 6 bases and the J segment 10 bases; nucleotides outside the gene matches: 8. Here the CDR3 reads CSAPRTSGGPEQFF. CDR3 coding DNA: TGCAGTGCCCCAAGGACTAGCGGGGGGCCCGAGCAGTTCTTC.

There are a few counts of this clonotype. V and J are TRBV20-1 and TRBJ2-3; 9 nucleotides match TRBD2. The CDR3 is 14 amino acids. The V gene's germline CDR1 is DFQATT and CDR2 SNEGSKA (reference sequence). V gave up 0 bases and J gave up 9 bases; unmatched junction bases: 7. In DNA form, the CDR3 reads TGCAGTGCTAGAGAGGGTAGCGGGAGTGAGACGCAGTATTTT. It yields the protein CSAREGSGSETQYF.

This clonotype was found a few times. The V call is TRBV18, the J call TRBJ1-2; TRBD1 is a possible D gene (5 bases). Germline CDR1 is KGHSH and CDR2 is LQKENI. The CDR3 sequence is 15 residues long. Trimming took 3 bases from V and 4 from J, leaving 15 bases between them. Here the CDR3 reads CASSPSTANFYGYTF. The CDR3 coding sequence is TGTGCCAGCTCACCTTCGACAGCAAACTTCTATGGCTACACCTTC.

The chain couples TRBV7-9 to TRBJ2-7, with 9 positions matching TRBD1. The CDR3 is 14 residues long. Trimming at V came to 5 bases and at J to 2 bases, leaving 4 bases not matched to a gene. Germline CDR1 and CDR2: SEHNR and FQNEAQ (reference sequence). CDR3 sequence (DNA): TGTGCCAGCAGCCAGCGGGACAGGGCCTACGAGCAGTACTTC. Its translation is CASSQRDRAYEQYF.

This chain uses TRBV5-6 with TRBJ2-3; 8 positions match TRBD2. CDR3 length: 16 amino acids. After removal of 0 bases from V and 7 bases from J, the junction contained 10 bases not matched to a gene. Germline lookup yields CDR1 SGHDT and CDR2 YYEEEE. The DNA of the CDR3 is TGTGCCAGCAGCTTGGCCGCTAGCGGGCGGGGGCATACGCAGTATTTT. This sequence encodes CASSLAASGRGHTQYF.

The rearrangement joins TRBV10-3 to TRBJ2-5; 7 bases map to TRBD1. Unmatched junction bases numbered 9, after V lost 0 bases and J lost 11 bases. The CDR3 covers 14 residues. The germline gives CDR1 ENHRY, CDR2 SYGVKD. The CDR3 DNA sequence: TGTGCCATCAGTGAGTCGACAGGGTCCAATGAGCAGTACTTC. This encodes CAISESTGSNEQYF.

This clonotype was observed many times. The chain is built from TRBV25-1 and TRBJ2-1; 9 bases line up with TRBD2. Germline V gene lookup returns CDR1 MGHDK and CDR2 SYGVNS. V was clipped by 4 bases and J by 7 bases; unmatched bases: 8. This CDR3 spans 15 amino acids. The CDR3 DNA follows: TGTGCCAGCAGTGCCCCTAGCGGGGTGTTAAATGAGCAGTTCTTC. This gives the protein CASSAPSGVLNEQFF.

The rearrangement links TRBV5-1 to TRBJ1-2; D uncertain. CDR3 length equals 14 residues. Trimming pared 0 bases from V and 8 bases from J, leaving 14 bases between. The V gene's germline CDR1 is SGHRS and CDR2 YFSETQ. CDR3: CASSLGSRAQGYTF. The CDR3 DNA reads TGCGCCAGCAGCTTGGGTTCCCGGGCCCAGGGCTACACCTTC.

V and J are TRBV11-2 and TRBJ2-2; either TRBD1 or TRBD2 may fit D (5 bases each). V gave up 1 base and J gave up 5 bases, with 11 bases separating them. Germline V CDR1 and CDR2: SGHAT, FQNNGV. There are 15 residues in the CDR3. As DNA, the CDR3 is TGTGCCAGCAGCTTAGGGGGGACCCCGACCGGGGAGCTGTTTTTT. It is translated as CASSLGGTPTGELFF.

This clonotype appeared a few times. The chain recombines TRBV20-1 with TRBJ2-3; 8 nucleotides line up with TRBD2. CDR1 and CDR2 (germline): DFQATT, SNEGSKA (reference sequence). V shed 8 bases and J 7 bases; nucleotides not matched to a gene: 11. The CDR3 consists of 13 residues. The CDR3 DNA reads TGCAGTTCGCCGGGACTAGTGCTACATACGCAGTATTTT. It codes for CSSPGLVLHTQYF.

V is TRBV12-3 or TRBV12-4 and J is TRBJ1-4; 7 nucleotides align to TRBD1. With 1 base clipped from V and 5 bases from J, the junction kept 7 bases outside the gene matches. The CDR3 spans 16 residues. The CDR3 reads CASSLVSAGGNEKLFF. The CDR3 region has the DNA TGTGCCAGCAGTTTAGTGTCGGCAGGGGGAAATGAAAAACTGTTTTTT.